The rows below give T cell receptor beta chains drawn from one sample of a study of blood T cell repertoires in COVID-19. Method: immunoSEQ multiplex PCR; TCRdb's copy keeps in-frame clones and lacks some. The table shows tens of thousands of clones, with 65% to 85% occurring only once. Sequencing was carried out using peripheral blood. Source of these receptors: a man in his 60s with acute or convalescent COVID-19. Each CDR3 is given with its conserved first and last residue. D genes are given only for firm matches. Clone sizes are given selectively: once, few, many, or a class where the clone is expanded.

j_call d_call clone_size v_call cdr3_aa cdr3_nt
TRBJ2-1 . . TRBV18 CASSPGGGRSSYNEQFF TGTGCCAGCTCACCAGGAGGGGGCCGGAGCTCCTACAATGAGCAGTTCTTC
TRBJ2-7 . . TRBV27 CASSFDWGRDYEQYF TGTGCCAGCAGTTTCGACTGGGGGCGCGACTACGAGCAGTACTTC
TRBJ2-3 . . TRBV19 CASSFLTDTQYF TGTGCCAGTAGTTTCCTCACAGATACGCAGTATTTT
TRBJ1-5 TRBD1 . TRBV6-5 CASSTGQASNQPQHF TGTGCCAGCAGTACGGGACAGGCGAGCAATCAGCCCCAGCATTTT
TRBJ2-2 TRBD1 few TRBV5-6 CASSYRGRNGELFF TGTGCCAGCAGCTACAGGGGGCGTAACGGGGAGCTGTTTTTT
TRBJ2-5 TRBD1 . TRBV7-9 CASSLDRGQETQYF TGTGCCAGCAGCTTAGACAGGGGGCAAGAGACCCAGTACTTC
TRBJ2-2 . few TRBV9 CASSVGGSGNAGELFF TGTGCCAGCAGCGTAGGAGGCAGTGGAAACGCCGGGGAGCTGTTTTTT
TRBJ1-1 . few TRBV18 CASSPGSWATEAFF TGTGCCAGCTCACCAGGGAGCTGGGCAACTGAAGCTTTCTTT
TRBJ2-1 . . TRBV28 CASIGRGAGYNEQFF TGTGCCAGCATTGGCCGGGGGGCTGGCTACAATGAGCAGTTCTTC
TRBJ1-1 TRBD1 . TRBV5-1 CASSLGITGGVGSEAFF TGCGCCAGCAGCTTGGGCATAACAGGGGGCGTTGGGTCTGAAGCTTTCTTT
TRBJ2-5 TRBD1 . TRBV18 CASSPMTGSQETQYF TGTGCCAGCTCACCCATGACAGGGTCCCAGGAGACCCAGTACTTC
TRBJ2-3 TRBD2 . TRBV5-1 CASSLTSGGSTDTQYF TGCGCCAGCAGCTTAACTAGCGGGGGTAGCACAGATACGCAGTATTTT
TRBJ1-2 . . TRBV4-1 CASSHNSKIFGYTF TGCGCCAGCAGCCACAACAGTAAAATTTTTGGCTACACCTTC
TRBJ2-7 TRBD1 . TRBV6-2/TRBV6-3 CASSWDRGHEQYF TGTGCCAGCAGTTGGGACAGGGGACACGAGCAGTACTTC
TRBJ2-5 TRBD2 . TRBV4-1 CASSRFQAGGDLGTQYF TGCGCCAGCAGCCGATTCCAGGCGGGGGGGGACTTAGGGACCCAGTACTTC